Presented here are 11 T cell receptor beta chains from one specimen sequenced in a study of blood T cells in healthy people across ages. It was with a sample-barcoded 5' primer and a J-beta primer mix that a second PCR of roughly 6 to 12 cycles was run. One entry per CDR3 protein, called by TCRdb with MiXCR from the 5' RACE reads. Of some 710,000 distinct CDR3 sequences in the sample, about a fifth were seen once. Sequenced: blood. The receptors here all came from a man aged 65-85 years in good health.

Many counts were recorded for this clonotype. The V call is TRBV7-2, the J call TRBJ1-2; perhaps TRBD1 as D (5 bases). There are 16 residues in the CDR3. CDR1 is SGHTA and CDR2 is FQGNSA in the germline V gene. V lost 1 base, J lost 2 bases, and 14 bases lay in between. The CDR3 sequence is CASSLDGGVDNYGYTF. The CDR3 coding sequence is TGTGCCAGCAGCTTAGATGGGGGGGTAGACAACTATGGCTACACCTTC.

V gene TRBV28 combines with J gene TRBJ1-1; D is ambiguous. Trimming left V 5 bases short and J 0 bases short, with 13 bases between. CDR3 length: 15 amino acids. The germline gives CDR1 MDHEN, CDR2 SYDVKM. CDR3 in DNA: TGTGCCAGCAGTCCCCTTATTAGCGTGAACACTGAAGCTTTCTTT. Protein: CASSPLISVNTEAFF. The whole variable domain, filled in from reference TRBV28 and TRBJ1-1, reads DVKVTQSSRYLVKRTGEKVFLECVQDMDHENMFWYRQDPGLGLRLIYFSYDVKMKEKGDIPEGYSVSREKKERFSLILESASTNQTSMYLCASSPLISVNTEAFFGQGTRLTVV.

This clonotype was observed a handful of times. The chain carries TRBV2 and TRBJ2-1; no clear D. The CDR3 runs 14 residues. V lost 6 bases, J lost 7 bases, and 16 bases lay in between. The germline CDR1 and CDR2 sequences are SNHLY and FYNNEI. CDR3 amino acids: CASSETLRANEQFF. CDR3 nucleotide sequence: TGTGCCAGCAGCGAGACCCTCAGAGCTAATGAGCAGTTCTTC.

This clonotype has only a few counts. This chain uses TRBV6-1 with TRBJ1-6, with TRBD1 identical over 7 bases. This CDR3 contains 19 residues. Germline V gene lookup returns CDR1 MNHNS and CDR2 SASEGT. V lost 5 bases and J lost 0; bases outside the gene matches: 13. The CDR3 region has the DNA TGTGCCAGCAGTCGCCTATCCGACAGGGCGAGCTCCTATAATTCACCCCTCCACTTT. The encoded protein is CASSRLSDRASSYNSPLHF.

This chain connects TRBV21-1 to TRBJ2-7; no DNA check was done on the table's D call, TRBD2. TRBV21-1 is recorded as a pseudogene. The CDR3 is 18 residues long. CDR3 DNA sequence: TGTGCCAGCAGCGTCCGCGGGAGGCCCCAGTCAAGATCCTACGAGCAGTACGTC. This sequence encodes CASSVRGRPQSRSYEQYV.

The gene calls are TRBV5-1 and TRBJ1-2; no definite D call. Trimming pared 0 bases from V and 4 bases from J, leaving 7 bases between. The germline CDR1 and CDR2 sequences are SGHRS and YFSETQ. The CDR3 covers 13 residues. The CDR3 nucleotides are TGCGCCAGCAGCTTGGTCTATAGCTATGGCTACACCTTC. Its protein is CASSLVYSYGYTF.

This chain joins TRBV12-3 or TRBV12-4 and TRBJ1-5; D possibly corresponds to TRBD1 (5 bases). The CDR3 has 16 residues. The germline V and J ends were trimmed by 5 bases and 2 bases, with 16 bases remaining between them. CDR3 bases: TGTGCCAGCAGTGGCCCTTTGGGGCTCGGCAATCAGCCCCAGCATTTT. Protein sequence: CASSGPLGLGNQPQHF.

This clonotype was detected only a few times. The DNA is left out, because the CDR3 cannot be placed on it with certainty; the CDR3 is given as TCRdb lists it. The V gene is TRBV21-1, the J gene TRBJ1-1; no check of the table's D call, TRBD1, against the DNA was made. TRBV21-1 is shown as a pseudogene. Counting both end residues, the CDR3 totals 17 amino acids. CDR3 protein: CAPGRGLVFYRCTEAFF.

V and J are TRBV5-1 and TRBJ2-6; D not resolved. Germline V gives CDR1 SGHRS, CDR2 YFSETQ. This CDR3 contains 16 residues. V lost 4 bases and J lost 0, with 11 bases in between. The CDR3: CASSAGGDSGANVLTF. CDR3 nucleotides: TGCGCCAGCAGCGCCGGTGGAGACTCTGGGGCCAACGTCCTGACTTTC.

This chain joins TRBV6-5 and TRBJ1-1; D call uncertain. This CDR3 spans 13 amino acids. Germline values: CDR1 MNHEY, CDR2 SVGAGI. The V gene lost 5 bases and the J gene lost 0 bases, with 7 bases spanning the gap. The CDR3 reads CASSTWLNTEAFF. The CDR3 DNA is TGTGCCAGCAGTACCTGGCTGAACACTGAAGCTTTCTTT.

This clonotype occurred a few times. V gene TRBV28 combines with J gene TRBJ2-7; D gene ambiguous. This CDR3 is 11 amino acids long. Deletions cut 9 bases from V and 5 bases from J, with 11 bases between. Germline V gives CDR1 MDHEN, CDR2 SYDVKM. The CDR3 sequence: CASGTLHEQYV. The CDR3 nucleotides are TGTGCCAGTGGTACGCTGCACGAGCAGTACGTC.